The rows below give T cell receptor beta chains drawn from one sample of a study of cytomegalovirus exposure and HLA in healthy donors. Libraries were prepared by immunoSEQ multiplex PCR; TCRdb keeps only in-frame clonotypes and omits some of them. The data contain 130,000 or so clones, more than 60% of them singletons. Input material: PBMCs. All receptors come from a female donor in good health and CMV-seronegative. CDR3s leave out the opening cysteine and the closing phenylalanine or tryptophan.

TRBV5-1	-	ASSLGQPSYEQY
TRBV6-6	TRBJ1-4	ASSRTAYEKLF
TRBV28	TRBJ2-1	ASTPRVASYNEQF
TRBV29-1	TRBJ1-2	SVEEDRDYGYT
TRBV14	TRBJ2-1	ASSQGPEQF
TRBV9	TRBJ2-7	ASSVASGSVYEQY
TRBV5-1	TRBJ2-3	ASSPPTRASTDTQY
TRBV27	TRBJ2-7	ASSSLRESFYEQY
TRBV19	TRBJ1-1	ASTPTTGRRRAF
TRBV6-1	TRBJ2-2	ASSDWGPNTGELF
TRBV11-2	TRBJ2-1	ASSYASEPKQF
TRBV28	TRBJ2-1	ASSLGGANNEQF
TRBV9	TRBJ2-1	ASSVGPGGLYNEQF
TRBV5-4	TRBJ2-5	ASSLDRGHQETQY
TRBV6-5	TRBJ2-1	ASRTSGGGSEQF
TRBV7-9	TRBJ1-1	ASSPMTGLGTEAF
TRBV5-6	TRBJ2-3	ASRRDSTDTQY
TRBV27	TRBJ2-5	ASSPLGTTQETQY
TRBV4-2	TRBJ2-3	ASSGTAGGSDTQY
TRBV7-2	TRBJ1-1	ASSATLNTEAF
TRBV7-2	TRBJ2-1	ASSLDVGEAF
TRBV2	TRBJ1-4	ASSDRGGEEKLF
TRBV10-3	TRBJ2-1	AISDGRGYAEQF
TRBV5-1	TRBJ1-2	ASSFQGGDGYT
TRBV13	TRBJ1-2	ASSLGTGGYT
TRBV19	TRBJ2-6	ASSIGSGRSGANVLT
TRBV30	TRBJ2-1	AWTSGTSYNEQF
TRBV7-3	TRBJ1-2	ASRPQGGYGYT
TRBV9	TRBJ1-6	ASSVEETGVYNSPLH